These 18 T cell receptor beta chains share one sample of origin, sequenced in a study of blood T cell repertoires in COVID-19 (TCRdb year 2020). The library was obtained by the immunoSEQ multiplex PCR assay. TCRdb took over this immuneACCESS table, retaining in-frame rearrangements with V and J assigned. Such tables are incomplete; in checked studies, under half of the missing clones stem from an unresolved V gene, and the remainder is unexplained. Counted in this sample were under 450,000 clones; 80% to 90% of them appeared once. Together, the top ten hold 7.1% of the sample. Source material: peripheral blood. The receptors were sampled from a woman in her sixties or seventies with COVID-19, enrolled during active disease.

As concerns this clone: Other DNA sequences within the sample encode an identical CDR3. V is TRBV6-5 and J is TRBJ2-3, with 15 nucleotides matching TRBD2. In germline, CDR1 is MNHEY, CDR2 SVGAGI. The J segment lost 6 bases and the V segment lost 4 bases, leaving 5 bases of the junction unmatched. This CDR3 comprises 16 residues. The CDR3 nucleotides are TGTGCCAGCAGTTCGGGACTAGCGGGGGGAGGGGATACGCAGTATTTT. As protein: CASSSGLAGGGDTQYF.

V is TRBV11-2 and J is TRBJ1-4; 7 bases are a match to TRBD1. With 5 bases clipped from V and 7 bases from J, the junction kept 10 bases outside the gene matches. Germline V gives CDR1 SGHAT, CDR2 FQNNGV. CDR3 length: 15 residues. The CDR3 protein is CASSLPRTGREKLFF. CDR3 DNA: TGTGCCAGCAGCCTCCCCCGGACAGGTCGTGAAAAACTGTTTTTT.

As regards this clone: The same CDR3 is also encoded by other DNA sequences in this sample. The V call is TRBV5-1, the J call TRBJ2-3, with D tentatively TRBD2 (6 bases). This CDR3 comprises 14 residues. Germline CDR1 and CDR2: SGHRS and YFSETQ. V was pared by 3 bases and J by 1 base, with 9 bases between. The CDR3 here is CASSSAGGTDTQYF. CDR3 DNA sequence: TGCGCCAGCAGCTCAGCGGGTGGCACAGATACGCAGTATTTT.

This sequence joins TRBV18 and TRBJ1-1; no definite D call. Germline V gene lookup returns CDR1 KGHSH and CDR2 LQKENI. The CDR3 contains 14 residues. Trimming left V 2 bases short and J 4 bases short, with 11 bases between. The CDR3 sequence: CASSPGRGLTEAFF. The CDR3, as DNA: TGTGCCAGCTCACCAGGGCGAGGGCTCACTGAAGCTTTCTTT.

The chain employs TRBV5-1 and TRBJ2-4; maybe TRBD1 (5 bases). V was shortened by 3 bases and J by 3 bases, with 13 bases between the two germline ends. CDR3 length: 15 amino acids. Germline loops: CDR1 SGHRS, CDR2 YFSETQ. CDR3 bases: TGCGCCAGCAGCTCCTACAGGATGGGCAAAAACATTCAGTACTTC. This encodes CASSSYRMGKNIQYF.

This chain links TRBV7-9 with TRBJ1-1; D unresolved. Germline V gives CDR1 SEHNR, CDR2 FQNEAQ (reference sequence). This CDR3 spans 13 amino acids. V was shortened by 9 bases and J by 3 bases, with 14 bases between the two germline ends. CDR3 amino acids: CASHANRDTEAFF. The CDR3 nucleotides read TGTGCCAGTCATGCTAACAGAGACACTGAAGCTTTCTTT.

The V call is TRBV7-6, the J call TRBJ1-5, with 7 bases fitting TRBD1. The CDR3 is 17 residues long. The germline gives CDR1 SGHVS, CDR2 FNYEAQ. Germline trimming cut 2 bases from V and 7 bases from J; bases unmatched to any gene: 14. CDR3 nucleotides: TGTGCCAGCAGCTTACCCTCCCTAACAGGGGTTGGACAGCCCCAGCATTTT. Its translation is CASSLPSLTGVGQPQHF.

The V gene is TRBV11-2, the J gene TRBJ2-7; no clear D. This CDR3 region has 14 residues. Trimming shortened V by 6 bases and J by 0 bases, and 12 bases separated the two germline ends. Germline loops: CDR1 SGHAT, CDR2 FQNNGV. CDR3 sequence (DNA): TGTGCCAGCAGTAAAGACTTGACCTCCTACGAGCAGTACTTC. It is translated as CASSKDLTSYEQYF.

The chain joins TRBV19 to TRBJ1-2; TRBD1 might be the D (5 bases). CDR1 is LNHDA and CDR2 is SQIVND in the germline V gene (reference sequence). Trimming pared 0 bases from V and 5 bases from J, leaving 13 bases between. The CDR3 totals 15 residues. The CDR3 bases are TGTGCCAGTAGTATAGATCTTAACAGGCGATATGGCTACACCTTC. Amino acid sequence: CASSIDLNRRYGYTF.

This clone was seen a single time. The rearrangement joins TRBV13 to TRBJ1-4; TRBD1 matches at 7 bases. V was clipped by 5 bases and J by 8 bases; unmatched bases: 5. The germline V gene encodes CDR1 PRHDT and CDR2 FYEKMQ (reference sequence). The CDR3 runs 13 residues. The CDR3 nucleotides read TGTGCCAGCAGCAAGACAGGGAGGGAAAAACTGTTTTTT. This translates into CASSKTGREKLFF.

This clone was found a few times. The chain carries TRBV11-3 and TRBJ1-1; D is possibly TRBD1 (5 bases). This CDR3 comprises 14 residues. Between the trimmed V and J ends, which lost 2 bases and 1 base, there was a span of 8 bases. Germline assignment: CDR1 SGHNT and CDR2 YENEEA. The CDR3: CASSLQGGNTEAFF. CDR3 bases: TGTGCCAGCAGCTTACAGGGCGGGAACACTGAAGCTTTCTTT.

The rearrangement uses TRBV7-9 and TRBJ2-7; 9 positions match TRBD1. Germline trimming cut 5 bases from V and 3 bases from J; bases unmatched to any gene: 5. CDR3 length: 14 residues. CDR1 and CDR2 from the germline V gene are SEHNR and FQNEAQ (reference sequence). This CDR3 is CASSVQGASYEQYF. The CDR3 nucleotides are TGTGCCAGCAGCGTACAGGGGGCAAGCTACGAGCAGTACTTC.

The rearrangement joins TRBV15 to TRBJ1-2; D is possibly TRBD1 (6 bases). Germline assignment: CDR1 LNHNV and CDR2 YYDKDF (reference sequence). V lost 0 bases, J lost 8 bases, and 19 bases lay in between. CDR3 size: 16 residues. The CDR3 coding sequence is TGTGCCACCAGCAGAGATACGTGGGCAGGGGCGGAGGGCTACACCTTC. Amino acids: CATSRDTWAGAEGYTF.

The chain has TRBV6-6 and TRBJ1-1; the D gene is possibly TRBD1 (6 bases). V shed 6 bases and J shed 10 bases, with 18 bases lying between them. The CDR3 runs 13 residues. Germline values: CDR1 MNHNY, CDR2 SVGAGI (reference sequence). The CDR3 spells CASSPTGTEAAFF. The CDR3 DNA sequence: TGTGCCAGCAGCCCGACAGGTACAGAGGCAGCTTTCTTT.

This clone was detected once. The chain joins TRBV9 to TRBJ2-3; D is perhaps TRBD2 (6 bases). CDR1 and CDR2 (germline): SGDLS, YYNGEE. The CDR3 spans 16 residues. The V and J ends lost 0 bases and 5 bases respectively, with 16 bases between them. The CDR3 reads CASSVVRSGVEDTQYF. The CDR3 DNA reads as TGTGCCAGCAGCGTAGTACGCTCGGGGGTTGAAGATACGCAGTATTTT.

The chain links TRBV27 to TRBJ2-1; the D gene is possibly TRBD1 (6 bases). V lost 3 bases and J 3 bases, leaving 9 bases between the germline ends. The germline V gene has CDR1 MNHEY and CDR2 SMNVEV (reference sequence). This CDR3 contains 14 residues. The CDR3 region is CASSFQGYYNEQFF. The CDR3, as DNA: TGTGCCAGCAGTTTTCAGGGGTACTACAATGAGCAGTTCTTC.

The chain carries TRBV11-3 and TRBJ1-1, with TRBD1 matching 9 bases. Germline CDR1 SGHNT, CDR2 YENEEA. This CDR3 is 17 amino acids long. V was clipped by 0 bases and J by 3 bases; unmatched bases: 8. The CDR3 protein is CASSLDPGQGEDTEAFF. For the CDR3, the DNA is TGTGCCAGCAGCTTAGATCCGGGACAGGGAGAGGACACTGAAGCTTTCTTT.

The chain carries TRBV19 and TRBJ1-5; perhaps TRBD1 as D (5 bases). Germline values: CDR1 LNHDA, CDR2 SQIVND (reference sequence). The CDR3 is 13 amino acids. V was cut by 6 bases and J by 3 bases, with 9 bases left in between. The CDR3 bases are TGTGCCAGTAGCCCGGGACTCAATCAGCCCCAGCATTTT. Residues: CASSPGLNQPQHF.